The clone carrying this T cell receptor (beta chain) occurred many times. Its target is not known. Unique molecular identifiers were linked by the library to individual cDNA molecules. TCRdb analysed the RACE reads with MiXCR anew, one entry per CDR3 protein. The table records roughly 180,000 distinct CDR3 sequences, 20% to 25% of them present only once. These data originate in a study of human T cells and chemical hapten exposure. Study as a whole: TCR yields differed between samples (mainly from small differences in pooled library volume).

Findings of the study overall: Expanded TCR sets contained significantly more large CDR3 similarity clusters than controls.

The length of the CDR3 is 15 residues. CDR1 is SGHTA and CDR2 is FQGNSA in the germline V gene. Between the trimmed V and J ends, which lost 7 bases and 5 bases, there was a span of 18 bases. The sample's time point: patch test 1, 2 weeks after DPC sensitization. Specified treatment: therapeutic diphenylcyclopropenone sensitization with weekly scalp DPC. V usage is TRBV7-2 and J usage is TRBJ1-5; D gene uncertain. Sequenced material: whole blood, taken in connection with sensitization to the hapten diphenylcyclopropenone (DPC). This receptor was obtained from a woman aged 50 to 60 with alopecia areata. Some clones in this sample may be carry-over from other donors' samples. The chain's CDR3 is CASTLSFREDQPQHF. The CDR3 DNA reads TGTGCCAGCACACTCTCATTCCGGGAAGATCAGCCCCAGCATTTT.